This T cell receptor beta chain was recovered during a study of T-cell memory formation after mild COVID-19. Whole-study context: Among the donors, TCR clusters were largely specific to each donor.

With regard to this clonotype: Its matching antigen is unknown.

TCRdb re-called the 5' RACE reads with MiXCR, one entry per CDR3 protein. The sample consists of tens of thousands of distinct CDR3 sequences, 6.6% of them appearing once. Broader study findings: The authors left the SARS-CoV-2 specificity of second-wave clones peaking on day 37 unconfirmed. Clones contracting over day 15 to 85 were CD4/CD8 balanced, with later expanders leaning CD4+.

Sequenced sample: PBMCs or a T cell subset sorted from them (not recorded which). The sequence came from an adult who had mild COVID-19 (a few samples of this study predate the infection). Cell type and time point are not known.

Here the CDR3 reads CASSYPPGQGNTEAFF. The CDR3 DNA sequence: TGTGCCAGCAGTTACCCTCCGGGACAGGGGAACACTGAAGCTTTCTTT. V usage is TRBV6-6 and J usage is TRBJ1-1, with TRBD1 matching over 9 bases. The CDR3 totals 16 residues. V gave up 2 bases and J gave up 1 base; unmatched junction bases: 5. Per germline, CDR1 MNHNY and CDR2 SVGAGI (reference sequence).